The T cell receptor beta chain described here comes from a study of cytomegalovirus exposure and HLA in healthy donors. Findings of the study overall: A missense DCLRE1C variant was associated with V- and J-gene trimming of TCR beta chains in a later analysis, and an independent cohort replicated the association. Generally TCR sequences proved uncommon, though certain public TCRs appeared in numerous donors. A reported reduction in N-insertions relative to the roughly 710-donor mean was seen in an Asian-associated ancestry cluster in a later analysis.

In the case of this clone: The antigen remains unidentified.

Despite likely unrecorded immune exposures, the donors were nominally healthy at the time of sampling. The CDR3 is 15 amino acids. CDR1 and CDR2 (germline): SGHNT, YYREEE (reference sequence). V dropped 3 bases and J dropped 0 bases, with 12 bases sitting between them. This PCR relied on a set of 60 Vbeta primers and 13 Jbeta primers. Profiling relied on immunoSEQ multiplex PCR, and the TCRdb table lists in-frame clones only, not all of them. The data hold 150,000 to 200,000 clones, with about four fifths observed a single time. The TCR comes from a man younger than 35 in good health and CMV-seronegative. The specimen was PBMCs. The chain links TRBV5-4 to TRBJ1-2; tentative D call: TRBD1 (5 bases). The CDR3 protein is CASSSTSTANYGYTF. The DNA of the CDR3 is TGTGCCAGCAGCTCGACGTCGACAGCTAACTATGGCTACACCTTC.